The rows below give T cell receptor beta chains drawn from one sample of a study of shared clonotypes between healthy human individuals. Clones were sequenced by immunoSEQ multiplex PCR, and TCRdb holds only the in-frame ones, with some missing. The sample includes approximately 2.4 million clones, approximately 96% of them seen just once. Material: naive CD4+ T cells sorted from blood. All receptors come from a man between 18 and 29 years old in good health. CDR3s include the opening cysteine and the closing phenylalanine or tryptophan. A D gene is named only where the DNA matches it firmly. Part of the rows lack a size; the others show once, few, many or a class for expanded clones.

d_call j_call clone_size v_call cdr3_aa cdr3_nt
TRBD2 TRBJ2-3 NA TRBV10-1 CASSELGRDTDTQYF TGCGCCAGCAGTGAGTTAGGGAGGGACACAGATACGCAGTATTTT
NA TRBJ1-4 NA TRBV6-5 CASSYLATNEKLFF TGTGCCAGCAGTTACCTTGCAACTAATGAAAAACTGTTTTTT
NA TRBJ2-7 NA TRBV2 CASSPTSLAGSGVEQYF TGTGCCAGCAGCCCAACTAGTCTAGCCGGCTCAGGGGTCGAGCAGTACTTC
NA TRBJ1-2 once TRBV10-3 CAISVRGESGYTF TGTGCCATCAGTGTGAGAGGGGAGAGTGGCTACACCTTC
NA TRBJ1-2 NA TRBV30 CAWSPGRGGYGYTF TGTGCCTGGAGCCCCGGGAGGGGCGGCTATGGCTACACCTTC
NA TRBJ2-3 NA TRBV18 CASSPLLAVLGTDTQYF TGTGCCAGCTCACCACTATTGGCCGTCCTGGGCACAGATACGCAGTATTTT
TRBD1 TRBJ2-5 NA TRBV10-3 CAISESGQGSGETQYF TGTGCCATCAGTGAGTCGGGACAGGGGTCGGGGGAGACCCAGTACTTC
NA TRBJ1-6 NA TRBV5-8 CASSGSGGSGISPLHF TGTGCCAGCAGCGGATCCGGCGGCAGTGGTATTTCACCCCTCCACTTT
TRBD2 TRBJ2-1 NA TRBV7-9 CASSPQREGVDEQFF TGTGCCAGCAGCCCACAGCGGGAGGGCGTCGATGAGCAGTTCTTC
NA TRBJ2-5 once TRBV9 CASSAGFSQETQYF TGTGCCAGCAGCGCAGGTTTCAGTCAAGAGACCCAGTACTTC
TRBD1 TRBJ1-1 NA TRBV6-1 CASRTGGQAFF TGTGCCAGCAGGACAGGGGGACAAGCTTTCTTT
NA TRBJ2-5 once TRBV7-9 CASSLDPGETQYF TGTGCCAGCAGCTTAGATCCGGGCGAGACCCAGTACTTC
TRBD2 TRBJ2-7 NA TRBV4-1 CASSLRTSGRTYEQYF TGCGCCAGCAGCCTGCGGACTAGCGGGAGAACCTACGAGCAGTACTTC
NA TRBJ2-3 NA TRBV5-1 CASSSGVSTDTQYF TGCGCCAGCAGCTCAGGGGTTAGCACAGATACGCAGTATTTT
TRBD1 TRBJ1-6 NA TRBV6-5 CASSYSNRGDSPLHF TGTGCCAGCAGTTACTCAAACAGGGGGGATTCACCCCTCCACTTT
TRBD2 TRBJ2-1 NA TRBV10-2 CASSESGGHYNEQFF TGCGCCAGCAGTGAGAGCGGGGGGCACTACAATGAGCAGTTCTTC
NA TRBJ1-3 NA TRBV6-5 CASRRGLFSGNTIYF TGTGCCAGCAGGCGGGGTCTCTTCTCTGGAAACACCATATATTTT
TRBD1 TRBJ1-4 NA TRBV9 CASSLRTGGNEKLFF TGTGCCAGCAGCCTCCGGACAGGGGGTAATGAAAAACTGTTTTTT
NA TRBJ1-2 NA TRBV7-2 CASSLGLRELYGYTF TGTGCCAGCAGCTTAGGCCTCAGGGAATTATATGGCTACACCTTC
TRBD2 TRBJ2-7 NA TRBV6-6 CASRTSSGSSYEQYF TGTGCCAGCAGGACCTCTAGCGGGAGCTCCTACGAGCAGTACTTC
NA TRBJ2-6 NA TRBV7-2 CASSFRNTRDGANVLTF TGTGCCAGCAGCTTTAGAAACACACGAGATGGGGCCAACGTCCTGACTTTC
NA TRBJ2-7 NA TRBV10-3 CAISESGSTVYEQYF TGTGCCATCAGTGAGTCGGGATCGACAGTCTACGAGCAGTACTTC
NA TRBJ2-5 once TRBV6-1 CASSLTRGETQYF TGTGCCAGCAGCTTGACCCGAGGAGAGACCCAGTACTTC
TRBD2 TRBJ2-5 NA TRBV6-5 CASRSWTSGDETQYF TGTGCCAGCAGGAGTTGGACTAGCGGGGATGAGACCCAGTACTTC
NA TRBJ2-1 NA TRBV2 CASSLAADEQFF TGTGCCAGCAGTTTGGCGGCCGATGAGCAGTTCTTC
NA TRBJ1-2 NA TRBV2 CASRADNYGYTF TGTGCCAGCCGAGCAGATAACTATGGCTACACCTTC
NA TRBJ1-1 NA TRBV6-5 CASTNGVLTEAFF TGTGCCAGCACGAACGGGGTCCTCACTGAAGCTTTCTTT
NA TRBJ1-3 NA TRBV18 CASSQSSGNTIYF TGTGCCAGCTCACAGAGCTCTGGAAACACCATATATTTT
NA TRBJ1-2 once TRBV5-6 CASSLLGFYGYTF TGTGCCAGCAGCTTGTTAGGGTTCTATGGCTACACCTTC
NA TRBJ2-4 NA TRBV2 CASSVDGVNIQYF TGTGCCAGCAGTGTCGACGGGGTAAACATTCAGTACTTC
NA TRBJ2-1 NA TRBV5-4 CASSLGGGLRDEQFF TGTGCCAGCAGCTTAGGCGGGGGCCTAAGGGATGAGCAGTTCTTC
NA TRBJ2-2 NA TRBV11-2 CASSLERAGHLNWNTGELFF TGTGCCAGCAGCTTAGAACGGGCGGGACACCTAAATTGGAACACCGGGGAGCTGTTTTTT
TRBD1 TRBJ1-1 NA TRBV19 CASSLMGTVSTEAFF TGTGCCAGTAGTCTTATGGGGACAGTCAGCACTGAAGCTTTCTTT
NA TRBJ1-3 NA TRBV30 CAWSLNGNTIYF TGTGCCTGGAGTTTGAATGGAAACACCATATATTTT
NA TRBJ2-1 NA TRBV4-1 CASSHEGGRYNEQFF TGCGCCAGCAGCCACGAGGGGGGGCGCTACAATGAGCAGTTCTTC
NA TRBJ2-1 NA TRBV10-2 CASSEIGKSLNEQFF TGCGCCAGCAGTGAGATCGGGAAAAGTCTCAATGAGCAGTTCTTC
TRBD2 TRBJ2-5 once TRBV2 CASTSGETQYF TGTGCCAGCACTAGCGGCGAGACCCAGTACTTC
NA TRBJ2-7 NA TRBV25-1 CASSESGDPAYEQYF TGTGCCAGCAGTGAGTCCGGGGACCCAGCCTACGAGCAGTACTTC
TRBD2 TRBJ2-2 NA TRBV19 CASSISGVISGELFF TGTGCCAGTAGTATTAGCGGGGTTATATCCGGGGAGCTGTTTTTT
NA TRBJ1-1 NA TRBV19 CASSRQRLRNTEAFF TGTGCCAGTAGTCGGCAGAGACTACGGAACACTGAAGCTTTCTTT
TRBD1 TRBJ2-4 NA TRBV7-2 CASSWSTGGVTKNIQYF TGTGCCAGCAGCTGGTCGACAGGGGGAGTAACCAAAAACATTCAGTACTTC
NA TRBJ2-2 NA TRBV4-1 CASSQVLGASIGELFF TGCGCCAGCAGCCAAGTTCTGGGGGCATCGATCGGGGAGCTGTTTTTT
NA TRBJ1-2 NA TRBV5-8 CASSFAGTIANYGYTF TGTGCCAGCAGCTTTGCGGGGACTATAGCTAACTATGGCTACACCTTC